The 16 T cell receptor beta chains below all came from one sample that was sequenced in a study of glioma-infiltrating T cells. TCR alpha and beta CDR3 regions were amplified from RNA using iRepertoire nested multiplex PCR. TCRdb used MiXCR to reprocess the multiplex PCR reads, holding one entry per CDR3 protein. The data contain approximately 100,000 distinct CDR3 sequences, 29% of them seen just once; the ten biggest clones take up roughly 46%. Sequencing was carried out using glioma tissue, nonneoplastic brain tissue, or PBMCs (not recorded which). These receptors were collected from a human donor with low-grade glioma or glioblastoma, undergoing nonglioma brain surgery, or in good health (not recorded which).

This clonotype was counted many times. The chain uses TRBV14 and TRBJ1-6, with D maybe TRBD1 (5 bases). The CDR3 is 15 residues long. Germline V lookup: CDR1 SGHDN, CDR2 FVKESK. V was cut by 5 bases and J by 5 bases, with 13 bases left in between. The CDR3 is CASSYDSQHNSPLHF. DNA of the CDR3: TGTGCCAGCAGCTATGACAGTCAACATAATTCACCCCTCCACTTT. The full variable domain, with the rest looked up from reference TRBV14 and TRBJ1-6, is EAGVTQFPSHSVIEKGQTVTLRCDPISGHDNLYWYRRVMGKEIKFLLHFVKESKQDESGMPNNRFLAERTGGTYSTLKVQPAELEDSGVYFCASSYDSQHNSPLHFGNGTRLTVT.

This clonotype was observed many times. The V call is TRBV20-1, the J call TRBJ2-7; D not certain. There are 11 residues in the CDR3. CDR1 DFQATT and CDR2 SNEGSKA come from the germline V gene (reference sequence). V lost 5 bases, J lost 1 base, and 6 bases lay in between. In DNA, the CDR3 is TGCAGTGCTGACCGGTCCTACGAGCAGTACTTC. It codes for CSADRSYEQYF.

Worth noting for this clonotype: At one of its ends the junction is not consistent with the germline gene, which may arise from a read error. The chain employs TRBV5-1 and TRBJ2-5; 8 bases are a match to TRBD2. Germline CDR1 SGHRS, CDR2 YFSETQ. The CDR3 spans 13 residues. The CDR3 spells CASSRTSGEAQYF. The CDR3 nucleotides read TGCGCCAGCAGTCGTACTAGCGGAGAGGCCCAGTACTTC.

This clonotype was seen a handful of times. The chain links TRBV5-1 to TRBJ1-2; a possible D gene is TRBD1 (6 bases). The CDR3 sequence is 14 residues long. Trimming took off 0 bases at V and 8 bases at J, with 14 bases between the two ends. Germline V gene sequence: CDR1 SGHRS, CDR2 YFSETQ. CDR3 in amino acids: CASSLGGLNDGYTF. The CDR3, as DNA: TGCGCCAGCAGCTTGGGGGGGCTGAATGACGGCTACACCTTC.

The chain couples TRBV3-1 to TRBJ2-5, with 9 positions matching TRBD2. The CDR3 covers 14 residues. Germline loops: CDR1 LGHDT, CDR2 YNNKEL (reference sequence). V lost 6 bases, J lost 2 bases, and 4 bases stayed unmatched. CDR3 sequence reads: CASRMTSGQETQYF. CDR3 DNA: TGTGCCAGCAGGATGACTAGCGGACAAGAGACCCAGTACTTC.

This clonotype was seen at least ten times. This rearrangement joins TRBV24-1 to TRBJ1-1; D is ambiguous. The germline V gene encodes CDR1 KGHDR and CDR2 SFDVKD. V lost 4 bases, J lost 9 bases, and 11 bases lay in between. This CDR3 region has 12 residues. The CDR3 sequence is CATSDIGGKAFF. For the CDR3, the DNA is TGTGCCACCAGTGACATTGGAGGGAAAGCTTTCTTT.

The CDR3 spells CASSPMMNTEAFF. CDR3 sequence (DNA): TGTGCCAGCAGTCCCATGATGAACACTGAAGCTTTCTTT. The chain employs TRBV12-3 or TRBV12-4 and TRBJ1-1; D is ambiguous. There are 13 residues in the CDR3. V lost 5 bases, J lost 0 bases, and 7 bases lay in between.

The sample holds many counts of this clonotype. The chain is built from TRBV9 and TRBJ2-1; D not certain. The CDR3 runs 12 residues. Germline V gives CDR1 SGDLS, CDR2 YYNGEE. Trimming removed 0 bases from V and 6 bases from J, with 4 bases in between. For the CDR3, the DNA is TGTGCCAGCAGCGTAGTGAGCAATGAGCAGTTCTTC. This sequence encodes CASSVVSNEQFF.

This clonotype was seen at least ten times. The J gene is TRBJ1-6, the V gene TRBV25-1; TRBD1 matches 8 bases. In germline, CDR1 is MGHDK, CDR2 SYGVNS. The CDR3 has 16 amino acids. Trimming at V came to 4 bases and at J to 4 bases, leaving 6 bases not matched to a gene. The CDR3 DNA reads TGTGCCAGCAGTGTTTTGACAGGGGATTATAATTCACCCCTCCACTTT. It specifies CASSVLTGDYNSPLHF.

A remark on this clonotype: One end of the junction varies from germline; a read error may be responsible. CDR3 DNA sequence: TGTGCCAGCACCAATAGCGGGGGGCCGCACTCTTACGAGCAGTGCTTC. Translation gives CASTNSGGPHSYEQCF. The gene calls are TRBV7-9 and TRBJ2-7, with TRBD2 identical over 10 bases. CDR1 and CDR2 (germline): SEHNR, FQNEAQ (reference sequence). This CDR3 has 16 amino acids.

The table lists this clonotype with a few counts. The chain couples TRBV12-3 or TRBV12-4 to TRBJ2-2; perhaps TRBD1 as D (5 bases). This CDR3 has 15 residues. V lost 3 bases, J lost 5 bases, and 13 bases lay in between. For the CDR3, the DNA is TGTGCCAGCAGTTTGGTAGGGGCGCGAACCGGGGAGCTGTTTTTT. Amino acid sequence: CASSLVGARTGELFF.

The sample holds many counts of this clonotype. The gene calls are TRBV6-1 and TRBJ2-5; 7 bases are shared with TRBD1. The length of the CDR3 is 13 residues. The germline CDR1 and CDR2 sequences are MNHNS and SASEGT. Trimming at V came to 6 bases and at J to 2 bases, leaving 3 bases not matched to a gene. CDR3 protein: CASRRGQQETQYF. CDR3 nucleotides: TGTGCCAGCAGGAGGGGACAGCAAGAGACCCAGTACTTC.

Regarding this clonotype: A much larger clone is a single base away; this may be a read error. The rearrangement links TRBV28 to TRBJ1-2; tentative D call: TRBD1 (5 bases). CDR3 size: 15 residues. Germline V gives CDR1 MDHEN, CDR2 SYDVKM. For the CDR3, the DNA is TGTGCCAGCAGTTTACGAGGGACCAGCGGCTATAGCTACACCTTC. Residues: CASSLRGTSGYSYTF.

With respect to this clonotype: A clone one base away is much larger, so this may be a read error. The chain employs TRBV28 and TRBJ2-5, with 10 positions matching TRBD1. Germline V lookup: CDR1 MDHEN, CDR2 SYDVKM. The CDR3 sequence is 15 residues long. CDR3 loop: CASGTGVWGQEAQYF. The CDR3 nucleotides read TGTGCCAGCGGGACAGGGGTTTGGGGCCAAGAGGCCCAGTACTTC.

V usage is TRBV3-1 and J usage is TRBJ2-5, with D possibly TRBD1 on 6 matching bases. Germline V gene sequence: CDR1 LGHDT, CDR2 YNNKEL (reference sequence). The germline V and J ends were trimmed by 2 bases and 9 bases, with 16 bases remaining between them. The CDR3 sequence is 14 residues long. This CDR3 reads CASSQRDIGMAQYF. CDR3 sequence (DNA): TGTGCCAGCAGCCAACGGGACATAGGTATGGCCCAGTACTTC.

This clonotype turned up a few times. This chain uses TRBV10-2 with TRBJ2-7; possible D gene TRBD1, 6 bases. The CDR3 is 13 residues long. Germline-derived CDR1 and CDR2 are WSHSY and SAAADI. The V end was cut by 8 bases, the J end by 3 bases, with 14 bases between. Written as DNA, the CDR3 is TGCGCCAGCCGTCAGGGGACGAACTACGAGCAGTACTTC. Protein: CASRQGTNYEQYF.